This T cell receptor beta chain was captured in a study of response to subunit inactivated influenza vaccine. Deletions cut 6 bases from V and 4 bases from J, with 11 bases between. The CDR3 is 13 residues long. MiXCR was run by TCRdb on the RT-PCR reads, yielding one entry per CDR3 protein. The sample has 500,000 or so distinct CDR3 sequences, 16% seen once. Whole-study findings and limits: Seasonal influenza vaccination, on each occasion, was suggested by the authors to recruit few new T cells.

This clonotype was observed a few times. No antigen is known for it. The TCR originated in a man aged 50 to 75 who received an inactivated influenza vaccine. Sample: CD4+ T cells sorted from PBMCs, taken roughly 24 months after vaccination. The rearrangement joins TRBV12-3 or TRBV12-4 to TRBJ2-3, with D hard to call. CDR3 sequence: CASRPLGADTQYF. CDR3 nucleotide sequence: TGTGCCAGCAGACCCTTGGGCGCAGATACGCAGTATTTT.